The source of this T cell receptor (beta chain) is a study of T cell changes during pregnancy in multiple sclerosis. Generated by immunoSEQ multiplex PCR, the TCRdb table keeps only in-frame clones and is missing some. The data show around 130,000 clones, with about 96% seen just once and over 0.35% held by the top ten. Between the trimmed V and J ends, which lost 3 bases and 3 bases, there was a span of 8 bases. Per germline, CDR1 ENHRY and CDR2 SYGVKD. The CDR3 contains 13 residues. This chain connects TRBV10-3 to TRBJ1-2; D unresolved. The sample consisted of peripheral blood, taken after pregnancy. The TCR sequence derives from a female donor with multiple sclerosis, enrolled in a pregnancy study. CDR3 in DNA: TGTGCCATCAGTGATGTGAGGGACTATGGCTACACCTTC. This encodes CAISDVRDYGYTF.